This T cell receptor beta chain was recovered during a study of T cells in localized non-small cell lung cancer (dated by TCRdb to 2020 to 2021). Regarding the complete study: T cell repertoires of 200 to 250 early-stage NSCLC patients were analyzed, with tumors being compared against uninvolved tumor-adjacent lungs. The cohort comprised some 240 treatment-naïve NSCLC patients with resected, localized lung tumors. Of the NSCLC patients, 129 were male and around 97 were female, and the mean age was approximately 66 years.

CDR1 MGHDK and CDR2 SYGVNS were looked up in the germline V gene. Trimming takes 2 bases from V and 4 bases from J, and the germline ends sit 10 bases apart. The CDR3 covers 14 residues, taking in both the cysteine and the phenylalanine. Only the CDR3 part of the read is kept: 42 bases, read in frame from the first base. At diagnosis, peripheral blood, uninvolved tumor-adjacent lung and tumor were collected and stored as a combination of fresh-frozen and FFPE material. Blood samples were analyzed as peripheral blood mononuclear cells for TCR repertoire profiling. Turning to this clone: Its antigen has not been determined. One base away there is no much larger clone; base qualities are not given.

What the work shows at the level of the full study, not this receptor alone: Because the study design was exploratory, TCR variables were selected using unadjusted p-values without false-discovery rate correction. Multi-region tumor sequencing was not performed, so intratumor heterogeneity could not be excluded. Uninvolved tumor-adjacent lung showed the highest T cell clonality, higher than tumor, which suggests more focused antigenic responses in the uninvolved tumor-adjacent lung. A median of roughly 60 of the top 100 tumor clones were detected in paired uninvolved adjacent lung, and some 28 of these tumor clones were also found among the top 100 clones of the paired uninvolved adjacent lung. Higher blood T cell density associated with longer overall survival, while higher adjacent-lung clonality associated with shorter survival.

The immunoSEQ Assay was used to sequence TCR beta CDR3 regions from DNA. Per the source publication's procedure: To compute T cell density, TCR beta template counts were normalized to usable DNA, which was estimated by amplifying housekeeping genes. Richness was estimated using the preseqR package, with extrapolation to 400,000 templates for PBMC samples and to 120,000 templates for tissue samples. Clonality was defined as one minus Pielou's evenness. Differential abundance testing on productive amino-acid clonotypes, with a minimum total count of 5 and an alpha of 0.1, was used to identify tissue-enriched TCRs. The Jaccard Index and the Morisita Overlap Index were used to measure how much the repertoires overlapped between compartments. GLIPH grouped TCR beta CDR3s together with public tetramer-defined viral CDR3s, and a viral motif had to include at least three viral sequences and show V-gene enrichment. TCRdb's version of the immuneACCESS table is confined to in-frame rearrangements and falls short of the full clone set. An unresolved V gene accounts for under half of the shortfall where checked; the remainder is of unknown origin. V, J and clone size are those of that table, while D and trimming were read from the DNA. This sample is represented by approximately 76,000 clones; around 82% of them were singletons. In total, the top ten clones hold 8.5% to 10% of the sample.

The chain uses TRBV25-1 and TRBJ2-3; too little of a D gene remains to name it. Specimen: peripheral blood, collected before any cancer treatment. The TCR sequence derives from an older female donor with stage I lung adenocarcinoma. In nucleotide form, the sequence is TGTGCCAGCAGTGAAGGAGCGAGCCCAGATACGCAGTATTTT. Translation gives CASSEGASPDTQYF.